Below, 29 T cell receptor beta chains from the same sample are listed, as sequenced in a study of blood T cell repertoires in COVID-19. TCRdb keeps only in-frame clones here, not all; method: immunoSEQ multiplex PCR. The sample records around 300,000 clones, 86% being singletons. The specimen sequenced was peripheral blood. These receptors all come from a woman aged 30 to 39 who had recovered from COVID-19.

The chain joins TRBV7-2 to TRBJ2-7; 8 bases fit TRBD2. J gave up 4 bases and V 0 bases, and 5 bases lay outside the gene matches. Germline CDR1 and CDR2: SGHTA and FQGNSA. This CDR3 has 15 residues. Here the CDR3 DNA reads TGTGCCAGCAGCTTAGCCGTCACTAGCGGTTACGAGCAGTACTTC. Translating it yields CASSLAVTSGYEQYF.

This chain joins TRBV3-1 (or the pseudogene TRBV3-2) and TRBJ2-1, with 11 bases fitting TRBD2. This CDR3 comprises 17 residues. V gave up 1 base and J gave up 5 bases; unmatched junction bases: 7. Germline CDR1 LGHDT, CDR2 YNNKEL (reference sequence). The CDR3 region is CASSQAILAGVNNEQFF. In DNA, the CDR3 is TGTGCCAGCAGCCAAGCTATACTAGCGGGGGTGAACAATGAGCAGTTCTTC.

This sequence joins TRBV20-1 and TRBJ1-2; D is ambiguous. Germline V lookup: CDR1 DFQATT, CDR2 SNEGSKA (reference sequence). Trimming cost V 3 bases and J 6 bases, with 20 bases left between them. This CDR3 contains 15 residues. CDR3 region: CSASENREDFDGYTF. CDR3 bases: TGCAGTGCTAGTGAAAATAGGGAGGATTTCGATGGCTACACCTTC.

The rearrangement uses TRBV5-6 and TRBJ2-7, with 10 bases lining up with TRBD2. CDR1 and CDR2 (germline): SGHDT, YYEEEE. Trimming took 0 bases from V and 2 from J; bases not matched to a gene: 2. The CDR3 consists of 15 residues. In DNA, the CDR3 is TGTGCCAGCAGCTTGGTCCTAGCGGGGGCCTACGAGCAGTACTTC. Translated, it gives CASSLVLAGAYEQYF.

V is TRBV6-2 or TRBV6-3 and J is TRBJ1-6; tentatively, D is TRBD1 (5 bases). This CDR3 spans 16 amino acids. V shed 6 bases and J shed 6 bases, with 18 bases lying between them. CDR1 and CDR2 (germline): MNHEY, SVGEGT. CDR3 region: CASSPRVAGPNSPLHF. CDR3 DNA: TGTGCCAGCAGCCCTCGGGTGGCAGGGCCTAATTCACCCCTCCACTTT.

This chain links TRBV6-5 with TRBJ1-4; D is perhaps TRBD1 (6 bases). The germline V gene has CDR1 MNHEY and CDR2 SVGAGI. This CDR3 has 14 residues. Between the trimmed V and J ends, which lost 11 bases and 5 bases, there was a span of 18 bases. CDR3 in DNA: TGTGCCGGATCCCGGACAGTCGAAAATGAAAAACTGTTTTTT. Translating it yields CAGSRTVENEKLFF.

This chain connects TRBV3-1 (or the pseudogene TRBV3-2) to TRBJ2-5; 7 bases fit TRBD1. CDR3 length: 15 residues. V lost 4 bases to trimming and J lost 2 bases; unmatched junction nucleotides: 7. Looked up from germline, CDR1 is LGHDT and CDR2 is YNNKEL (reference sequence). In DNA form, the CDR3 reads TGTGCCAGCAGCCCTTGGGACAGCCAGCAAGAGACCCAGTACTTC. It specifies CASSPWDSQQETQYF.

The chain has TRBV29-1 and TRBJ2-2; no clear D gene. The CDR3 spans 12 residues. Germline V lookup: CDR1 SQVTM, CDR2 ANQGSEA. V lost 6 bases, J lost 8 bases, and 13 bases lay in between. CDR3 residues: CSVVAARGELFF. DNA for the CDR3: TGCAGCGTGGTCGCGGCTAGGGGGGAGCTGTTTTTT.

The V and J genes are TRBV18 and TRBJ1-6; D not resolved. CDR3 length equals 14 residues. Germline V CDR1 and CDR2: KGHSH, LQKENI. V shed 6 bases and J shed 8 bases, with 14 bases lying between them. The DNA for the CDR3 is TGTGCCAGCTCCCCTATACTCGGTGATTCACCCCTCCACTTT. It encodes CASSPILGDSPLHF.

V is TRBV6-2 or TRBV6-3 and J is TRBJ2-5; the match to TRBD2 covers 10 bases. Trimming at V came to 2 bases and at J to 3 bases, leaving 3 bases not matched to a gene. The germline gives CDR1 MNHEY, CDR2 SVGEGT. CDR3 size: 15 residues. CDR3 DNA sequence: TGTGCCAGCAGTTACCTTACTAGCGGGAAAGAGACCCAGTACTTC. Its protein is CASSYLTSGKETQYF.

This clone was seen more than once but under ten times. This chain connects TRBV28 to TRBJ1-1; D uncertain. Germline lookup yields CDR1 MDHEN and CDR2 SYDVKM. The CDR3 is made up of 15 amino acids. V was trimmed by 9 bases and J by 6 bases, leaving 23 bases between them. CDR3 sequence reads: CASNSLYQVLPEAFF. In nucleotides, the CDR3 is TGTGCCAGTAACAGTTTGTATCAGGTATTACCTGAAGCTTTCTTT.

The chain couples TRBV5-6 to TRBJ2-1; 7 bases are shared with TRBD2. J was trimmed by 0 bases and V by 2 bases; bases with no gene match: 11. This CDR3 region has 18 residues. Germline CDR1 reads SGHDT; CDR2 reads YYEEEE. In DNA, the CDR3 is TGTGCCAGCAGCTTCCTTTCTATCGGCGGGAGCTCCTACAATGAGCAGTTCTTC. Amino acid sequence: CASSFLSIGGSSYNEQFF.

This chain links TRBV19 with TRBJ1-3, with 8 positions matching TRBD1. Trimming removed 10 bases from V and 4 bases from J; junction bases left unmatched: 6. Germline CDR1 and CDR2: LNHDA and SQIVND (reference sequence). This CDR3 comprises 13 residues. This chain's CDR3 is CATGTGAGNTIYF. In DNA, the CDR3 is TGTGCCACTGGGACAGGCGCGGGAAACACCATATATTTT.

This sequence joins TRBV6-4 and TRBJ2-3, with 12 bases fitting TRBD2. The V segment lost 6 bases and the J segment 8 bases; nucleotides outside the gene matches: 9. The CDR3 runs to 15 residues. The germline gives CDR1 MRHNA, CDR2 SNTAGT. The DNA for the CDR3 is TGTGCCAGCAGCTCAATGGGACTAGCGGGTGTTACGCAGTATTTT. This encodes CASSSMGLAGVTQYF.

The gene calls are TRBV29-1 and TRBJ1-2; 7 bases map to TRBD1. This CDR3 is built from 12 residues. The V segment lost 5 bases and the J segment 4 bases; nucleotides outside the gene matches: 4. Germline values: CDR1 SQVTM, CDR2 ANQGSEA. The CDR3 reads CSVPRGSYGYTF. The CDR3 DNA reads TGCAGCGTTCCCAGGGGGTCCTATGGCTACACCTTC.

The chain recombines TRBV7-9 with TRBJ1-2; no clear D gene. Between the trimmed V and J ends, which lost 6 bases and 4 bases, there was a span of 9 bases. Germline values: CDR1 SEHNR, CDR2 FQNEAQ (reference sequence). This CDR3 has 12 amino acids. For the CDR3, the DNA is TGTGCCAGCAGTCCCGGGAGCTATGGCTACACCTTC. Its protein product is CASSPGSYGYTF.

This clone is a singleton in its sample. The chain combines TRBV11-3 with TRBJ2-2; D gene unclear. V lost 3 bases and J 2 bases, leaving 7 bases between the germline ends. In germline, CDR1 is SGHNT, CDR2 YENEEA. This CDR3 spans 14 amino acids. The CDR3 DNA follows: TGTGCCAGCAGCTTTCTCGTTAACACCGGGGAGCTGTTTTTT. Its protein product is CASSFLVNTGELFF.

The chain is built from TRBV11-2 and TRBJ1-1; D is unclear. Germline V gene lookup returns CDR1 SGHAT and CDR2 FQNNGV. CDR3 length equals 13 residues. Between the trimmed V and J ends, which lost 4 bases and 7 bases, there was a span of 13 bases. This CDR3 is CASSSPLRGEAFF. As DNA, the CDR3 is TGTGCCAGCAGCTCGCCTCTCCGGGGTGAAGCTTTCTTT.

Notes on this clone: A much larger clone sits a single nucleotide away, making a read error possible. The gene calls are TRBV9 and TRBJ2-2; D not resolved. The germline CDR1 and CDR2 sequences are SGDLS and YYNGEE. The CDR3 totals 13 residues. Trimming shortened V by 1 base and J by 1 base, and 2 bases separated the two germline ends. CDR3 coding DNA: TGTGCCAGCAGCGTACAGAACACCGGGGAGCTGTTTTTT. Amino acid sequence: CASSVQNTGELFF.

The genes are TRBV9 and TRBJ2-7; 11 bases agree with TRBD1. There are 15 residues in the CDR3. J lost 2 bases, V lost 4 bases, and 5 bases had no gene match. Germline CDR1 reads SGDLS; CDR2 reads YYNGEE. The CDR3 here is CASSPRDRGTYEQYF. The CDR3 DNA is TGTGCCAGCAGCCCGCGGGACAGGGGGACCTACGAGCAGTACTTC.

The chain has TRBV4-3 and TRBJ2-4, with 7 positions matching TRBD2. This CDR3 has 16 amino acids. CDR1 LGHNA and CDR2 YSLEER come from the germline V gene. V shed 1 base and J 2 bases; nucleotides not matched to a gene: 5. CDR3: CASSQGGGGTKNIQYF. As DNA, the CDR3 is TGCGCCAGCAGCCAAGGGGGGGGAGGGACCAAAAACATTCAGTACTTC.

The rearrangement uses TRBV5-5 and TRBJ2-3; D unresolved. There are 16 residues in the CDR3. Trimming shortened V by 1 base and J by 2 bases, and 14 bases separated the two germline ends. CDR1 is SGHKS, CDR2 YYEKEE, per germline (reference sequence). The CDR3 spells CASSLRFWSNTDTQYF. DNA of the CDR3: TGTGCCAGCAGCTTGCGGTTTTGGAGTAACACAGATACGCAGTATTTT.

This clone showed up just a few times. This sequence joins TRBV30 and TRBJ2-2; D gene uncertain. V was cut by 5 bases and J by 6 bases, with 7 bases left in between. The germline CDR1 and CDR2 sequences are GTSNPN and SVGIG (reference sequence). This CDR3 spans 11 amino acids. CDR3 loop: CAWGRSGELFF. The CDR3 region has the DNA TGTGCCTGGGGCCGTTCCGGGGAGCTGTTTTTT. Full variable domain (rest looked up from reference TRBV30 and TRBJ2-2): SQTIHQWPATLVQPVGSPLSLECTVEGTSNPNLYWYRQAAGRGLQLLFYSVGIGQISSEVPQNLSASRPQDRQFILSSKKLLLSDSGFYLCAWGRSGELFFGEGSRLTVL.

This chain connects TRBV6-5 to TRBJ2-1, with 12 bases aligning to TRBD2. Losses at the gene ends were 7 bases for V and 8 bases for J; bases not matched to a gene: 6. This CDR3 has 14 amino acids. Germline V gene lookup returns CDR1 MNHEY and CDR2 SVGAGI. CDR3 in amino acids: CASTLTSGSYEQFF. The CDR3 DNA reads as TGTGCCAGCACCTTGACTAGCGGGAGCTATGAGCAGTTCTTC.

The chain couples TRBV2 to TRBJ1-2; D is undetermined. Trimming took 8 bases from V and 8 from J, leaving 18 bases between them. CDR1 and CDR2 from the germline V gene are SNHLY and FYNNEI. The CDR3 consists of 13 residues. The CDR3 sequence: CASHLTDATGYTF. CDR3 nucleotides: TGTGCCAGCCACCTGACTGATGCTACGGGCTACACCTTC.

The rearrangement joins TRBV19 to TRBJ2-6; 9 bases agree with TRBD1. The CDR3 covers 18 residues. Germline lookup yields CDR1 LNHDA and CDR2 SQIVND (reference sequence). V lost 5 bases and J lost 0; bases outside the gene matches: 8. The DNA of the CDR3 is TGTGCCAGTAGTTTACGGACAGGGGCCTCCTCTGGGGCCAACGTCCTGACTTTC. Its protein product is CASSLRTGASSGANVLTF.

The rearrangement links TRBV10-3 to TRBJ2-2; D might be TRBD1 (6 bases). V was trimmed by 4 bases and J by 3 bases, leaving 6 bases between them. Germline-derived CDR1 and CDR2 are ENHRY and SYGVKD. The CDR3 is 13 residues long. Here the CDR3 DNA reads TGTGCCATCAGTGGGACAGACACCGGGGAGCTGTTTTTT. It is translated as CAISGTDTGELFF.

V gene TRBV7-8 combines with J gene TRBJ2-7, with 9 bases lining up with TRBD1. CDR3 length: 14 amino acids. Per germline, CDR1 SGHVS and CDR2 FQNEAQ. Unmatched junction bases numbered 8, after V lost 4 bases and J lost 7 bases. In DNA form, the CDR3 reads TGTGCCAGCAGCTCCCGGGACAGGGATGGGGAGCAGTACTTC. Its translation: CASSSRDRDGEQYF.

This rearrangement joins TRBV18 to TRBJ1-2; the match to TRBD1 covers 8 bases. Germline V gives CDR1 KGHSH, CDR2 LQKENI. The V segment lost 5 bases and the J segment 4 bases; nucleotides outside the gene matches: 3. This CDR3 comprises 13 residues. In DNA form, the CDR3 reads TGTGCCAGCTCATCCACAGGGGGCTATGGCTACACCTTC. Translating it yields CASSSTGGYGYTF.